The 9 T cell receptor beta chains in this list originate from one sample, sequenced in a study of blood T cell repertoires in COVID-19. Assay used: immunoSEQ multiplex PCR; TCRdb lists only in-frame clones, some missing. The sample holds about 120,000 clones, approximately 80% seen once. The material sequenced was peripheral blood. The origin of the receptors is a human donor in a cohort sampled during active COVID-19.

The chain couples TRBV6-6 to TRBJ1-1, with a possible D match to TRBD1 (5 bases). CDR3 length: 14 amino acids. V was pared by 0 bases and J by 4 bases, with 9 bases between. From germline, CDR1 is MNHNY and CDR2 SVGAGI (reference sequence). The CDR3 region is CASSYSAGFTEAFF. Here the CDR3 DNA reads TGTGCCAGCAGTTACTCCGCAGGGTTCACTGAAGCTTTCTTT.

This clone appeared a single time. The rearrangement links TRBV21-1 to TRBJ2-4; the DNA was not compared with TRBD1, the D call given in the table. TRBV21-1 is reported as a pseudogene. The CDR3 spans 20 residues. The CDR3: CASSKAGGTGGRSAKNIQYF. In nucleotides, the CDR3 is TGTGCCAGCAGCAAAGCGGGGGGGACAGGGGGCAGATCGGCCAAAAACATTCAGTACTTC.

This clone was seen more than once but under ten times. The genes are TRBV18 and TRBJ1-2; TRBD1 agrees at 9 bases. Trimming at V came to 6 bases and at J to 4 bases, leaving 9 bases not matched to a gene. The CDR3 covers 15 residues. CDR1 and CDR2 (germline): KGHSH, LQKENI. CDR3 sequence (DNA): TGTGCCAGCTCGCCGGGACAGGGCGACTCCTATGGCTACACCTTC. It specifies CASSPGQGDSYGYTF.

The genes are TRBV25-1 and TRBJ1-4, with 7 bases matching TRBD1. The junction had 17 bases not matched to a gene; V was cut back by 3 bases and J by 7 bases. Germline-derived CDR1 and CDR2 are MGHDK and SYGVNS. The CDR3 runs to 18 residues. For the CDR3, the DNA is TGTGCCAGCAGTGATCTAGACCCCCCCGGGACAGATGCTGAAAAACTGTTTTTT. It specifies CASSDLDPPGTDAEKLFF.

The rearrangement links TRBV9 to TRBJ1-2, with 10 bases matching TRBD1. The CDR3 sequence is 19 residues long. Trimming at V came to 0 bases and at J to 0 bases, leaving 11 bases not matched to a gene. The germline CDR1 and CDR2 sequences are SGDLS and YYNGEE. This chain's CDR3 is CASSVAPTGTGDPNYGYTF. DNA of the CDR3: TGTGCCAGCAGCGTAGCTCCCACCGGGACAGGGGACCCTAACTATGGCTACACCTTC.

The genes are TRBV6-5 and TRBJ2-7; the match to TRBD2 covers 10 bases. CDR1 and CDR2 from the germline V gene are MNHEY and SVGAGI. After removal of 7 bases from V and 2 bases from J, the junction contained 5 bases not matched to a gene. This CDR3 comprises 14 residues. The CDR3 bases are TGTGCCAGCACCCGGACTAGCGGACCCTACGAGCAGTACTTC. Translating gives CASTRTSGPYEQYF.

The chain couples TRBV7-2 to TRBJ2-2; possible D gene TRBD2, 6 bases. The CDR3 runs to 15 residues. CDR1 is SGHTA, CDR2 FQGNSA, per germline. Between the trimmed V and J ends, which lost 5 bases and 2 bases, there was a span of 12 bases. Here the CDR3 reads CASSPPGTNTGELFF. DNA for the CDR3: TGTGCCAGCAGCCCGCCGGGGACTAACACCGGGGAGCTGTTTTTT.

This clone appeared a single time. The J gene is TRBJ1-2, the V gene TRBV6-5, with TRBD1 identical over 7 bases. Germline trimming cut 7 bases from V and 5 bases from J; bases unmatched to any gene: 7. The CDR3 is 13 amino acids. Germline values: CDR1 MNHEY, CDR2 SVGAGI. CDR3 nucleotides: TGTGCCAGCATAGACAGGGTGGGGTATGGCTACACCTTC. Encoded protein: CASIDRVGYGYTF.

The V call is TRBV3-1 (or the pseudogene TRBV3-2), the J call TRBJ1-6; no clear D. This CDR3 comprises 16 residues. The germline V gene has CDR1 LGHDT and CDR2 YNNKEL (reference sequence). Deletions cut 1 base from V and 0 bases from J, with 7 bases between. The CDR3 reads CASSQGAGSYNSPLHF. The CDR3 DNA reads TGTGCCAGCAGCCAAGGGGCAGGCTCCTATAATTCACCCCTCCACTTT.